This T cell receptor (beta chain) originates from a study of T cell repertoires in ileal Crohn's disease. Sample time point: neoterminal ileum biopsy at postoperative endoscopy, about 6 months after surgery. Measured with immunoSEQ multiplex PCR; TCRdb has only the in-frame clones, and not every one. The table includes 8,000 to 10,000 clones, 78% detected once. The CDR3 runs to 14 residues. Per the germline V gene, CDR1 is SGHRS and CDR2 is YFSETQ. J gave up 3 bases and V 4 bases, and 2 bases lay outside the gene matches. Sequencing was done on a sample of ileal tissue. This chain uses TRBV5-1 with TRBJ2-3, with 10 bases aligning to TRBD1. This receptor was identified in an adult with Crohn's disease. As DNA, the CDR3 is TGCGCCAGCAGCGTGGACAGGGGGACAGATACGCAGTATTTT. Translating it yields CASSVDRGTDTQYF.